The present entry profiles one T cell receptor (beta chain) with its context. As yet, its antigen is unknown. HIV-negative, healthy adults without recent acute infections or vaccinations were the donors. The data were obtained in a study of shared clonotypes between healthy human individuals. Overall study findings and caveats: Shared across a few donors were roughly 4.7% of the naive CD4 clonotypes. Apart from blood, nothing was sampled; tissue repertoires likely differ.

Per the original data handling: Filtering differed since immunoSEQ provided only junctions, with no quality scores. Method: immunoSEQ multiplex PCR; TCRdb's copy keeps in-frame clones and lacks some. The V and J calls and clone size are taken from that table; D and trimming were inferred from the DNA. Here the sample spans 2,500,000 or so clones, more than 90% being singletons. The receptor was isolated from a man younger than 35 in good health. Sequenced input: naive CD4+ T cells sorted from blood. The subset here: CD45RA+ positively selected.

The CDR3 nucleotides are TGCGCCAGCAGTCCTCTCTCTAACTATGGCTACACCTTC. It translates to CASSPLSNYGYTF. The chain uses TRBV10-2 and TRBJ1-2, with unresolved D. The CDR3 spans 13 residues. V lost 5 bases to trimming and J lost 0 bases, with 7 bases between them. The germline V gene has CDR1 WSHSY and CDR2 SAAADI.